This T cell receptor beta chain was sequenced for a study of T cell repertoires in cytomegalovirus infection. Across the study: Public TCR beta signature analysis indicated the presence of both CMV infection and matching HLA type. Broader study findings: Predominance within the ex vivo response was attributable to HLA-C-restricted CMV-specific TCR beta clonotypes.

With respect to this clonotype: Its antigen remains unidentified.

TCRdb re-called the reads with MiXCR, one entry per CDR3 protein. The sample has 650,000 to 850,000 distinct CDR3 sequences, 25% to 35% seen once. The specimen was cultured CD8+ T cells from PBMCs, collected from culture after CMV antigen stimulation. This TCR came from a human donor in good health (CMV status not recorded). Some clones in this sample may be carry-over from other donors' samples.

The CDR3 sequence is CASSGGTSGLTGELFF. The CDR3 nucleotides are TGTGCCAGCAGCGGCGGGACTAGCGGCCTCACCGGGGAGCTGTTTTTT. The gene calls are TRBV5-4 and TRBJ2-2, with TRBD2 matching 11 bases. Trimming took 4 bases from V and 4 from J; bases not matched to a gene: 6. Per the germline V gene, CDR1 is SGHNT and CDR2 is YYREEE (reference sequence). The CDR3 is made up of 16 amino acids.